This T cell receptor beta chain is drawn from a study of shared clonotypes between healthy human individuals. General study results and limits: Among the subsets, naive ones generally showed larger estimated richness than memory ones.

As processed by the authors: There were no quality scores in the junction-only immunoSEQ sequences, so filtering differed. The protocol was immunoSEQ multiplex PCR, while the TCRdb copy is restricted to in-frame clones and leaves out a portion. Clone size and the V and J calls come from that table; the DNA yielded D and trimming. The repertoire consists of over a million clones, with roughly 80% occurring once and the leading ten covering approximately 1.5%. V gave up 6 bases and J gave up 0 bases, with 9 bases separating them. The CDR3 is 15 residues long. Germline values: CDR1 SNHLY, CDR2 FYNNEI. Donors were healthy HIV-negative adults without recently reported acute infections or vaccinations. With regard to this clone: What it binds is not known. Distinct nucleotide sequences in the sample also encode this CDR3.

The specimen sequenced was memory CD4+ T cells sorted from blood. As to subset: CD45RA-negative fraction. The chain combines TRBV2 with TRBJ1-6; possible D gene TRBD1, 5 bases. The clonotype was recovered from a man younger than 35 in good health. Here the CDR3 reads CASRGGSSYNSPLHF. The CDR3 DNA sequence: TGTGCCAGCAGGGGGGGGAGCTCCTATAATTCACCCCTCCACTTT.